This TCR beta chain was captured by sequencing in a study of T cell clonality in common variable immunodeficiency (dated by TCRdb to 2013 to 2016). CVID samples and control samples contributed equivalent amounts of genomic DNA as sequencing input. For every sample, a 60 bp segment covering the rearranged TCRbeta CDR3 region was amplified and then sequenced. The immunoSEQ assay, a bias-corrected multiplex PCR with high-throughput sequencing, was employed for TCRbeta amplification. Processing in the source paper ran as follows. Every unique nucleotide sequence counted as a clone and was annotated with V, D and J genes, copy number and frequency. Sequences were labeled productive if in frame, and non-productive if out of frame or containing stop codons. As previously described, Shannon's entropy was used to calculate clonality. The predicted amino acid sequences of productive clones were used to derive mean CDR3 Kyte-Doolittle hydropathy. Scaled V gene usage was hierarchically clustered using Manhattan distance and complete linkage with the R hclust function. Clone sharing by CDR3 amino acid sequence was assessed by resampling 12 repertoires per group over 100 rounds. The repertoires were screened for around 70 published EBV-specific TCRbeta sequences and a few hundred published CMV-specific TCRbeta sequences. A couple of CVID samples yielding fewer than 10,000 sequences were excluded from analysis, leaving 42 CVID repertoires. Here the immuneACCESS table is served through TCRdb, limited to in-frame sequences with V and J called. Missing clones are a known gap in these copies; in checked studies unresolved V genes cover under half, and the rest lacks a known reason. That table furnishes V, J and clone size, whereas the DNA furnished D and trimming. For this sample, nearly 20,000 clones are listed, none of them singletons. The top ten hold approximately 2.4% of the sample.

Summary of the overall study and its limitations: CVID TCRbeta sequences reportedly showed fewer deletions and N-nucleotide insertions and lacked highly modified clones with 13 or more V deletions. Although equal DNA input was used, an average of roughly 85,000 unique sequences per sample was obtained for controls, compared with about 31,547 for CVID samples. Correlations of repertoire features with clinical complications were constrained by heterogeneity among patients within the CVID cohort. It was noted by the authors that sequencing of the repertoires of T cell subpopulations would be needed to clarify the cause of the increased clonality in CVID. CVID subjects shared fewer TCRbeta clones with each other than healthy controls did (p < 0.0001). Compared with healthy controls, CVID subjects showed increased TCRbeta clonality (t-test p = 0.018), a feature most characteristic of about a third of subjects.

Diagnosis of CVID followed standard criteria, namely serum IgG, IgA and/or IgM below the normal range together with specific antibody deficiency. A total of roughly 45 subjects (roughly 15 female and about 30 male; age range roughly 8 to 65 years, mean age around 40) were included in the CVID group. Both CVID patients and healthy controls were predominantly of Caucasian heritage. Replacement immunoglobulin therapy had been administered to all CVID subjects for at least one year at the time of study participation. No CVID subject was ill or taking immunomodulatory or immunosuppressive medication when blood was collected. From each donor, roughly 5 to 8.5 ml of heparinized peripheral whole blood was collected. TCRbeta CDR3 repertoires were sequenced from genomic DNA of adults with common variable immune deficiency (CVID) and healthy adult controls. To isolate peripheral blood mononuclear cells, diluted blood was subjected to density centrifugation over Hypaque 1077 or Ficoll-Paque. Genomic DNA was obtained from unsorted mononuclear cells using either Qiagen column purification or a centrifugation-based method.

Concerning this clone: It lacks a known antigen. From the germline J gene comes the end of the CDR3, since the read stops 3 residues before it.

V is reduced by 4 bases and J by 1 base, leaving a spacing of 9 bases between them. The CDR3 spans 14 residues, from the cysteine through the phenylalanine. The DNA has 33 bases, all within the CDR3, and is read from base 1. The germline V gene supplies CDR1 SGHTA and CDR2 FQGNSA. Material for sequencing was peripheral blood mononuclear cells. The clonotype was recovered from a human donor with common variable immunodeficiency. This chain is built from TRBV7-2 and TRBJ2-3; the D gene is unclear. This receptor carries the CDR3 CASSYHRGTDTQYF. The covered CDR3 bases are TGTGCCAGCAGCTACCACCGGGGCACAGATACG.